This TCR beta chain came from a study of blood T cell repertoires in COVID-19. Looking at the study overall: Sources were T cells, B-cell-depleted T cells, or PBMCs; the material itself was cDNA or gDNA.

The age range of participants was 18 to 89 years, with residence in about two dozen US areas. This CDR3 contains 16 residues. The J segment lost 3 bases and the V segment lost 0 bases, leaving 5 bases of the junction unmatched. The germline V gene has CDR1 KGHSH and CDR2 LQKENI. In the original analysis: Nucleated cell counts were estimated from reference gene primer amplification. Profiled with immunoSEQ multiplex PCR; TCRdb holds only in-frame clones, not every one. The V and J calls and the clone size are those of that table, but D and trimming were determined from the DNA. This sample carries 200,000 to 250,000 clones, 65% to 90% of them seen once, and the ten largest clones take 3% to 4%.

The chain recombines TRBV18 with TRBJ2-5; 9 nucleotides agree with TRBD2. The source is a woman between 40 and 50 years old with acute COVID-19. Sequencing was carried out using PBMCs or T cells enriched from blood (not recorded which). The CDR3: CASSPPNPSGKETQYF. The CDR3 DNA follows: TGTGCCAGCTCACCACCGAATCCTAGCGGGAAAGAGACCCAGTACTTC.